A selection of T cell receptor beta chains follows, all from one sample in a study of blood T cell repertoires in COVID-19. Sequencing used immunoSEQ multiplex PCR; TCRdb keeps in-frame clones, though not all of them. The table includes some 350,000 clones, about 90% detected once. Sequencing was done on a sample of peripheral blood. The receptors here all came from a man aged 18 to 30 with active or convalescent COVID-19. CDR3s include the opening cysteine and the closing phenylalanine or tryptophan. The D gene is left open where the match is weak. The listing skips clone size in some rows; elsewhere it reads once, few, many or a size class.

.	TRBV15	.	TRBJ1-6	14	CATSVTGFNSPLHF	TGTGCCACCAGCGTAACAGGGTTCAATTCACCCCTCCACTTT
.	TRBV13	TRBD2	TRBJ2-1	15	CASSSWTSGGDTQFF	TGTGCCAGCAGCTCCTGGACTAGCGGGGGGGATACGCAGTTCTTC
.	TRBV23-1	.	TRBJ2-4	14	CASSPRRGENIQYF	TGCGCCAGCAGCCCCAGAAGGGGCGAAAACATTCAGTACTTC
.	TRBV19	TRBD2	TRBJ2-7	14	CASSIGAGAPEQYF	TGTGCCAGTAGTATAGGAGCGGGGGCCCCCGAGCAGTACTTC
.	TRBV5-1	.	TRBJ1-6	17	CASSLEGGISYNSPLHF	TGCGCCAGCAGCTTGGAGGGAGGGATATCCTATAATTCACCCCTCCACTTT
.	TRBV15	TRBD2	TRBJ2-3	16	CATSRDLAGDTDTQYF	TGTGCCACCAGCAGAGATTTAGCGGGGGACACAGATACGCAGTATTTT
.	TRBV27	TRBD2	TRBJ2-7	13	CASSPLGLTEQYF	TGTGCCAGCAGTCCGTTGGGACTAACCGAGCAGTACTTC
.	TRBV6-4	TRBD1	TRBJ1-4	15	CASSETGMTNEKLFF	TGTGCCAGCAGTGAGACAGGGATGACTAATGAAAAACTGTTTTTT
.	TRBV9	.	TRBJ2-7	15	CASSVTSNPTYEQYF	TGTGCCAGCAGCGTAACTAGTAACCCCACCTACGAGCAGTACTTC
.	TRBV7-8	.	TRBJ2-3	16	CASSARIKQSTDTQYF	TGTGCCAGCAGCGCCAGGATAAAACAGAGCACAGATACGCAGTATTTT
.	TRBV7-6	.	TRBJ1-1	15	CASSLAWGQNTEAFF	TGTGCCAGCAGCTTAGCTTGGGGCCAGAACACTGAAGCTTTCTTT
once	TRBV3-1/TRBV3-2	TRBD1	TRBJ1-1	14	CASSQGQGATEAFF	TGTGCCAGCAGCCAAGGACAGGGGGCGACTGAAGCTTTCTTT
.	TRBV7-2	.	TRBJ2-7	14	CASTQGRSSYEQYF	TGTGCCAGCACACAGGGTAGGAGCTCCTACGAGCAGTACTTC
.	TRBV4-3	.	TRBJ1-1	14	CASSPGAMNTEAFF	TGCGCCAGCAGCCCTGGAGCCATGAACACTGAAGCTTTCTTT
.	TRBV25-1	.	TRBJ2-7	15	CASSDDGRAPYEQYF	TGTGCCAGCAGTGATGATGGCAGGGCCCCCTACGAGCAGTACTTC
once	TRBV9	TRBD2	TRBJ2-7	15	CASSPSGAGPREQYF	TGTGCCAGCAGCCCCAGTGGAGCGGGACCTCGGGAGCAGTACTTC
.	TRBV5-8	TRBD1	TRBJ1-1	16	CASSWGQGAFGTEAFF	TGTGCCAGCAGCTGGGGACAGGGGGCGTTTGGCACTGAAGCTTTCTTT
few	TRBV7-9	TRBD1	TRBJ2-1	11	CASQGGAEQFF	TGTGCCTCGCAAGGGGGCGCTGAGCAGTTCTTC
.	TRBV27	TRBD2	TRBJ2-5	16	CASRPILAGVGETQYF	TGTGCCAGCAGGCCCATCCTAGCGGGGGTTGGGGAGACCCAGTACTTC
.	TRBV5-1	TRBD1	TRBJ2-1	11	CASAGGDEQFF	TGCGCCAGCGCAGGGGGCGATGAGCAGTTCTTC
few	TRBV19	.	TRBJ2-1	15	CASSIGGGWRDEQFF	TGTGCCAGTAGTATAGGAGGGGGCTGGAGGGATGAGCAGTTCTTC
few	TRBV12-3/TRBV12-4	TRBD1	TRBJ1-2	13	CASSNGQGARNTF	TGTGCCAGCAGTAACGGACAGGGGGCCCGTAACACCTTC
.	TRBV5-1	.	TRBJ2-1	14	CASSPRPVYNEQFF	TGCGCCAGCAGCCCTCGTCCCGTTTACAATGAGCAGTTCTTC
.	TRBV6-1	TRBD1	TRBJ2-4	15	CASSEPRDRKNIQYF	TGTGCCAGCAGTGAACCCCGGGACAGGAAAAACATTCAGTACTTC
.	TRBV5-6	.	TRBJ2-5	14	CASSLGGQGQTQYF	TGTGCCAGCAGCTTGGGAGGGCAGGGGCAGACCCAGTACTTC
.	TRBV29-1	.	TRBJ1-1	15	CSVDGGGIWDTEAFF	TGCAGCGTCGATGGGGGGGGCATTTGGGACACTGAAGCTTTCTTT
.	TRBV4-2	TRBD2	TRBJ2-1	19	CATLGPGLAGGPRYNEQFF	TGTGCCACCCTGGGACCTGGACTAGCGGGAGGGCCGCGATACAATGAGCAGTTCTTC
.	TRBV7-9	.	TRBJ2-5	14	CASSETGSQETQYF	TGTGCCAGCAGCGAGACGGGGAGCCAAGAGACCCAGTACTTC
.	TRBV7-3	.	TRBJ2-5	14	CASSPRDGLETQYF	TGTGCCAGCAGCCCGCGGGACGGGCTAGAGACCCAGTACTTC
.	TRBV11-3	.	TRBJ2-2	12	CASSGTPAELFF	TGTGCCAGCAGCGGGACACCCGCGGAGCTGTTTTTT
.	TRBV4-2	TRBD1	TRBJ2-5	14	CASSRTGQEETQYF	TGTGCCAGCAGCCGGACAGGTCAAGAAGAGACCCAGTACTTC
.	TRBV7-9	.	TRBJ1-1	14	CASKQQGSNTEAFF	TGTGCCAGCAAACAACAGGGTTCGAACACTGAAGCTTTCTTT
.	TRBV5-6	.	TRBJ1-2	14	CASRLTPSNYGYTF	TGTGCCAGCAGACTGACACCATCTAACTATGGCTACACCTTC
once	TRBV21-1	.	TRBJ2-7	14	CARGAGGPSYEQYF	TGTGCCAGGGGGGCGGGGGGCCCTTCCTACGAGCAGTACTTC
.	TRBV19	TRBD2	TRBJ2-3	15	CASSIRGVGADTQYF	TGTGCCAGTAGTATTCGGGGGGTTGGTGCAGATACGCAGTATTTT
.	TRBV5-1	TRBD2	TRBJ2-3	16	CASSLVAGGSTDTQYF	TGCGCCAGCAGCTTGGTAGCGGGGGGGAGCACAGATACGCAGTATTTT
.	TRBV5-1	TRBD1	TRBJ1-1	12	CASSFGDREAFF	TGCGCCAGCAGCTTTGGGGACAGGGAAGCTTTCTTT
.	TRBV27	TRBD1	TRBJ2-7	14	CASSLGDRTYEQYF	TGTGCCAGCAGTTTAGGGGACAGGACCTACGAGCAGTACTTC
.	TRBV7-6	.	TRBJ2-1	16	CASSLEVLASYNEQFF	TGTGCCAGCAGCTTAGAGGTCCTAGCGTCCTACAATGAGCAGTTCTTC
.	TRBV2	TRBD2	TRBJ2-5	15	CASRPPSGSGETQYF	TGTGCCAGCAGGCCCCCTAGCGGGAGCGGGGAGACCCAGTACTTC
.	TRBV6-2/TRBV6-3	TRBD1	TRBJ1-1	16	CASSPRGQGASTEAFF	TGTGCCAGCAGCCCGAGAGGACAGGGGGCGAGCACTGAAGCTTTCTTT
.	TRBV7-8	.	TRBJ1-5	14	CASSFPGNNQPQHF	TGTGCCAGCAGCTTTCCCGGTAACAATCAGCCCCAGCATTTT
.	TRBV29-1	.	TRBJ2-3	11	CSSREPHTQYF	TGCAGCTCCCGGGAGCCTCATACGCAGTATTTT
.	TRBV5-1	.	TRBJ2-7	16	CASSLAGAGRYYEQYF	TGCGCCAGCAGCTTGGCCGGGGCGGGGAGGTACTACGAGCAGTACTTC
.	TRBV27	TRBD2	TRBJ2-1	16	CASSPRGSGTNNEQFF	TGTGCCAGCAGTCCCCGTGGTAGCGGGACAAACAATGAGCAGTTCTTC
.	TRBV9	.	TRBJ2-7	15	CASSPFFSASGEQYF	TGTGCCAGCAGCCCTTTTTTTAGCGCCAGTGGCGAGCAGTACTTC
.	TRBV5-1	.	TRBJ2-5	13	CASSPAVQETQYF	TGCGCCAGCAGCCCGGCGGTCCAAGAGACCCAGTACTTC
.	TRBV9	.	TRBJ2-7	14	CASSVETGAYEQYF	TGTGCCAGCAGCGTGGAGACAGGTGCCTACGAGCAGTACTTC
.	TRBV29-1	TRBD1	TRBJ2-5	16	CSVEDLGQGPPKTQYF	TGCAGCGTTGAAGATTTGGGACAGGGCCCCCCGAAGACCCAGTACTTC
.	TRBV5-1	TRBD1	TRBJ1-6	15	CASSLEQGIGSPLHF	TGCGCCAGCAGCTTGGAACAGGGGATCGGTTCACCCCTCCACTTT
.	TRBV11-2	.	TRBJ2-7	16	CASSFSVGGTTYEQYF	TGTGCCAGCAGCTTTTCGGTCGGAGGGACCACCTACGAGCAGTACTTC